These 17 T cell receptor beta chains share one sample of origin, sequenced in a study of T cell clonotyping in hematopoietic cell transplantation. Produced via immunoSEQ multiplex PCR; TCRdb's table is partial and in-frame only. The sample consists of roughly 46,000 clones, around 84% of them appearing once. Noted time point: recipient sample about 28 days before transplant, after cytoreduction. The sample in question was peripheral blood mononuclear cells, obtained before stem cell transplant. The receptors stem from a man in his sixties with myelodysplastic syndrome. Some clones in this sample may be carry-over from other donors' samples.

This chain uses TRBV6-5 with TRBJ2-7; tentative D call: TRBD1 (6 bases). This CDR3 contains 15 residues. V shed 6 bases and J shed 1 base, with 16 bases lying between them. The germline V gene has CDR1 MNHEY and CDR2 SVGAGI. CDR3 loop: CASSPRPDRSYEQYF. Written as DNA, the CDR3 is TGTGCCAGCAGCCCACGACCTGACAGGTCCTACGAGCAGTACTTC.

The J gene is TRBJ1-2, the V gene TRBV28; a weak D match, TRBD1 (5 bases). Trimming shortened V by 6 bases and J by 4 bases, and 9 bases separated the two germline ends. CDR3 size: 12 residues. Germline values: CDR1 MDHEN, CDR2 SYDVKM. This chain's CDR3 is CASRSGGYGYTF. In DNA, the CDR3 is TGTGCCAGCAGATCCGGGGGCTATGGCTACACCTTC.

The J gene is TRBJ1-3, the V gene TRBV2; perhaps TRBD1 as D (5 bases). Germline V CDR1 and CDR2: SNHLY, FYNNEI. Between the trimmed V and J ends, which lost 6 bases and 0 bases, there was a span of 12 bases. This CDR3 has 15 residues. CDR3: CASSIDSFSGNTIYF. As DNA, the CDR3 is TGTGCCAGCAGCATCGACAGCTTCTCTGGAAACACCATATATTTT.

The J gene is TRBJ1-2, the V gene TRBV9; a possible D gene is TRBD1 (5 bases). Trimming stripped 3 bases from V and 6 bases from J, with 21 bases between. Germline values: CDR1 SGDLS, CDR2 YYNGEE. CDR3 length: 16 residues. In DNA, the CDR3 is TGTGCCAGCAGCGCCCTGCAGGTCGCAGGGAAGGATGGCTACACCTTC. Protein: CASSALQVAGKDGYTF.

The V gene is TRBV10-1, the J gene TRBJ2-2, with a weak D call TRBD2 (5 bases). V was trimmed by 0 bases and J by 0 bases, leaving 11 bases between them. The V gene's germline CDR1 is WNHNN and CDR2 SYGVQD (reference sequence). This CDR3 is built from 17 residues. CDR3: CASSESIFGANTGELFF. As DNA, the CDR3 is TGCGCCAGCAGTGAGTCGATTTTCGGGGCGAACACCGGGGAGCTGTTTTTT.

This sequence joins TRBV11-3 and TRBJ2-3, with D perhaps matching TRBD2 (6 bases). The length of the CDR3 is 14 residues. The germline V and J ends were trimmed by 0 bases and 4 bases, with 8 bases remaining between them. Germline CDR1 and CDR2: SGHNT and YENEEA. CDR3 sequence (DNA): TGTGCCAGCAGCTTAGACGGGGGATCAGATACGCAGTATTTT. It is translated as CASSLDGGSDTQYF.

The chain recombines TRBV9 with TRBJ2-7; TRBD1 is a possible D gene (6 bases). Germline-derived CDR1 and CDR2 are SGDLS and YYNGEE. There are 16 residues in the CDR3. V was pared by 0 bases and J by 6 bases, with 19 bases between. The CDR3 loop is CASSVGLGAAEREQYF. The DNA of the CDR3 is TGTGCCAGCAGCGTAGGTCTGGGGGCGGCTGAACGCGAGCAGTACTTC.

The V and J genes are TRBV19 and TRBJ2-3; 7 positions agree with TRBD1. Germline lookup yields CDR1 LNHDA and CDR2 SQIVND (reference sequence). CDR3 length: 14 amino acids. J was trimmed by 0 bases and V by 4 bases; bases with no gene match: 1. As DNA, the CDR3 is TGTGCCAGTAGTAAGGGACAGAGCACAGATACGCAGTATTTT. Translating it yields CASSKGQSTDTQYF.

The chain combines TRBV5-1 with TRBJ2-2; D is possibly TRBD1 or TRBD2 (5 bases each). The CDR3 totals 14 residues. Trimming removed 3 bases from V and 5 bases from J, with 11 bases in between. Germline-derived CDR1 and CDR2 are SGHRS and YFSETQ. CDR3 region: CASSSRGRTGELFF. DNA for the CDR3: TGCGCCAGCAGCTCCCGGGGCCGTACCGGGGAGCTGTTTTTT.

The CDR3 coding sequence is TGTGCCAGCCAGGGGTACGCGAACACCGGGGAGCTGTTTTTT. It is translated as CASQGYANTGELFF. The J gene is TRBJ2-2, the V gene TRBV6-5, with D perhaps TRBD1 (6 bases). Germline CDR1 is MNHEY and CDR2 is SVGAGI. V lost 8 bases and J lost 0, with 10 bases in between. The CDR3 extends over 14 amino acids.

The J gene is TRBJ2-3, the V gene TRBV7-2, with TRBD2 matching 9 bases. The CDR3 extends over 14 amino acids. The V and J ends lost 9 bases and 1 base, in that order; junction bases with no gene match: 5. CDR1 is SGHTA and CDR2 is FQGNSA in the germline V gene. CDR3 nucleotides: TGTGCCAGTGCGGGGGGGCCGCGCACAGATACGCAGTATTTT. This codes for CASAGGPRTDTQYF.

This CDR3 is CASSPASTDTQYF. Here the CDR3 DNA reads TGTGCCAGCTCACCCGCTAGCACAGATACGCAGTATTTT. This chain connects TRBV18 to TRBJ2-3; D unclear. Germline values: CDR1 KGHSH, CDR2 LQKENI. The CDR3 runs 13 residues. The ends were cut back, 3 bases at V and 0 bases at J, with 4 bases in the middle.

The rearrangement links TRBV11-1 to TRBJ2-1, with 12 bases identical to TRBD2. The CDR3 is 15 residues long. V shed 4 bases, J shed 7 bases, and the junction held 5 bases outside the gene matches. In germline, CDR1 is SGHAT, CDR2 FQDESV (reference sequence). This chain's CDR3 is CASSSLAGGRNEQFF. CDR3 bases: TGTGCCAGCAGCTCACTAGCGGGGGGAAGGAATGAGCAGTTCTTC.

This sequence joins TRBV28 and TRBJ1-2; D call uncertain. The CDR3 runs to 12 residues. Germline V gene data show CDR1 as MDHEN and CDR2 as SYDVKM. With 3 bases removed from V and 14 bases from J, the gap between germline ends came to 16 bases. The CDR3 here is CASSFRLAVLTF. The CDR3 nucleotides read TGTGCCAGCAGTTTCCGGCTGGCCGTACTAACCTTC.

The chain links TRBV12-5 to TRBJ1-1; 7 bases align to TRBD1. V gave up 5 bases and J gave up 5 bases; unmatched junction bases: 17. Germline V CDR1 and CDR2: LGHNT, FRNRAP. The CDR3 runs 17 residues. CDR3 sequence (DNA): TGTGCTAGTGGTCCCACCCAAGGGGGCCTGGGGTGGACTGAAGCTTTCTTT. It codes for CASGPTQGGLGWTEAFF.

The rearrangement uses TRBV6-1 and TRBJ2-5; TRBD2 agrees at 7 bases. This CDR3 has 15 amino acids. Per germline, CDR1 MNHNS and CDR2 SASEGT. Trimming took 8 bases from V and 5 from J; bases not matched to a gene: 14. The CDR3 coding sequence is TGTGCCAGCTATCCCTGGGGGGGTGGTTTGGAGACCCAGTACTTC. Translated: CASYPWGGGLETQYF.

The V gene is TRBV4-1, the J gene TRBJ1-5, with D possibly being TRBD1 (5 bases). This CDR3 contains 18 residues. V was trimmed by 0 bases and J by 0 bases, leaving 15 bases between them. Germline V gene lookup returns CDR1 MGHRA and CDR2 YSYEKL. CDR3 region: CASSQEGELAISNQPQHF. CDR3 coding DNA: TGCGCCAGCAGCCAAGAAGGGGAGTTGGCAATTAGCAATCAGCCCCAGCATTTT.